The rows below give T cell receptor beta chains drawn from one sample of a study of T cell responses to AZD1222 COVID-19 vaccine. Assay used: immunoSEQ multiplex PCR; TCRdb lists only in-frame clones, some missing. Seen here are some 98,000 clones, about nine tenths observed once, and the top ten hold about 15%. The source was peripheral blood, collected 28 days after the second AZD1222 dose. The source is an adult who received the AZD1222 COVID-19 vaccine. Each CDR3 is given with its conserved first and last residue. The order of the fields is D gene, CDR3 length, J gene, clone size, V gene, CDR3 DNA, CDR3 protein. D genes are given only for firm matches. For some rows the clone size is stated as once, few or many, or as a class when expanded; others skip it.

>NA|15|TRBJ1-5|once|TRBV20-1
TGCAGTGCTAGTGGTGGCGTCAGGGGAATACAGCCCCAGCATTTT
CSASGGVRGIQPQHF
>TRBD1|16|TRBJ1-2|once|TRBV3-1/TRBV3-2
TGTGCCAGCAGCCGCGACCGACAGGGTAGAGCAGGTGGCTACACCTTC
CASSRDRQGRAGGYTF
>NA|15|TRBJ1-5|NA|TRBV7-8
TGTGCCAGCAGCCCGTCCTTGAATAGCAATCAGCCCCAGCATTTT
CASSPSLNSNQPQHF
>NA|17|TRBJ2-7|NA|TRBV4-1
TGCGCCAGCAGCCTCTCACGCGTGGACAAAAAACCCTACGAGCAGTACTTC
CASSLSRVDKKPYEQYF
>NA|13|TRBJ1-1|NA|TRBV5-1
TGCGCCAGCAGCCCCCCTCACGGGACAGAAGCTTTCTTT
CASSPPHGTEAFF
>NA|14|TRBJ2-7|NA|TRBV9
TGTGCCAGCAGCGTCGATGGGAGGTCTTACGAGCAGTACTTC
CASSVDGRSYEQYF
>NA|13|TRBJ2-4|NA|TRBV2
TGTGCCAGCAGTGTTGGGGGTGGGAACATTCAGTACTTC
CASSVGGGNIQYF
>NA|15|TRBJ1-1|NA|TRBV2
TGTGCCAGCACCGAGCGGGGGCAGGGGAACACTGAAGCTTTCTTT
CASTERGQGNTEAFF
>NA|15|TRBJ2-1|NA|TRBV11-2
TGTGCCAGCAGCTCCGGGGCCTGGCTGTCCAATGAGCAGTTCTTC
CASSSGAWLSNEQFF
>TRBD2|14|TRBJ2-1|NA|TRBV5-1
TGCGCCAGCAGCTGGACTAGCGGGAACAATGAGCAGTTCTTC
CASSWTSGNNEQFF
>TRBD1|15|TRBJ2-7|NA|TRBV6-5
TGTGCCAGCAGTTACGGACAGGGGAGCTCCTACGAGCAGTACTTC
CASSYGQGSSYEQYF
>TRBD2|16|TRBJ2-7|NA|TRBV28
TGTGCCAGCAGCTACATTAGCGGGAGGAACTCCTACGAGCAGTACTTC
CASSYISGRNSYEQYF
>TRBD1|16|TRBJ2-7|NA|TRBV5-8
TGTGCCAGCAGCCCAAGGACAGGACCAAGCTCCTACGAGCAGTACTTC
CASSPRTGPSSYEQYF
>NA|13|TRBJ2-7|once|TRBV6-1
TGTGCCAGCAGTGAGGGACGGACCGACGAGCAGTACTTC
CASSEGRTDEQYF
>TRBD1|15|TRBJ1-5|NA|TRBV6-5
TGTGCCAGCAGTTACCGACAGGGAGGCAATCAGCCCCAGCATTTT
CASSYRQGGNQPQHF
>TRBD1|16|TRBJ2-1|NA|TRBV28
TGTGCCAGCAGCCTCCAGGGGGCTTATGTTCTAAATGAGCAGTTCTTC
CASSLQGAYVLNEQFF
>NA|17|TRBJ1-2|NA|TRBV6-2/TRBV6-3
TGTGCCAGCAGACCTCTACCCGGTGGAGGGATTAACTATGGCTACACCTTC
CASRPLPGGGINYGYTF